The 28 T cell receptor beta chains below all came from one sample that was sequenced in a study of T cells after yellow fever vaccination. MiXCR, run by TCRdb on the 5' RACE reads, gives a single entry per CDR3 protein. The profile shows 500,000 to 700,000 distinct CDR3 sequences, 15% to 20% of them singletons. Material: PBMCs, obtained 15 days after the yellow fever booster vaccination. Every receptor here comes from a young man who received the YFV17D yellow fever vaccine.

This sequence joins TRBV2 and TRBJ2-3; D is undetermined. In germline, CDR1 is SNHLY, CDR2 FYNNEI. V gave up 4 bases and J gave up 0 bases, with 5 bases separating them. The CDR3 length is 13 residues. This CDR3 is CASSVGSTDTQYF. The CDR3 DNA reads as TGTGCCAGCAGTGTAGGTAGCACAGATACGCAGTATTTT.

J is TRBJ1-5 and V is TRBV6-2 or TRBV6-3; D is possibly TRBD1 (5 bases). CDR1 and CDR2 (germline): MNHEY, SVGEGT. This CDR3 is built from 12 residues. V lost 8 bases and J lost 5, with 10 bases in between. DNA for the CDR3: TGTGCCAGCGGGGAGGGGTATCAGCCCCAGCATTTT. Protein product: CASGEGYQPQHF.

This clonotype was seen more than once but under ten times. This chain links TRBV18 with TRBJ2-5; D is unresolved. V lost 3 bases to trimming and J lost 5 bases, with 13 bases between them. The CDR3 is 14 amino acids. Per germline, CDR1 KGHSH and CDR2 LQKENI. The CDR3 region is CASSPVSTPETQYF. CDR3 coding DNA: TGTGCCAGCTCACCTGTCAGCACACCGGAGACCCAGTACTTC.

There are a few counts of this clonotype. The V gene is TRBV5-1, the J gene TRBJ2-1; D possibly uses TRBD1 or TRBD2 (5 bases each). Germline loops: CDR1 SGHRS, CDR2 YFSETQ. The CDR3 sequence is 13 residues long. V was shortened by 3 bases and J by 10 bases, with 14 bases between the two germline ends. The CDR3 loop reads CASSSRDGREQFF. Here the CDR3 DNA reads TGCGCCAGCAGCTCTAGGGACGGCAGGGAGCAGTTCTTC.

The table lists this clonotype with a count of one. The V call is TRBV19, the J call TRBJ2-2; D may be TRBD2 (6 bases). V was cut by 6 bases and J by 0 bases, with 20 bases left in between. The CDR3 sequence is 18 residues long. The germline V gene has CDR1 LNHDA and CDR2 SQIVND (reference sequence). The CDR3 sequence is CASSQPPGRGANTGELFF. Here the CDR3 DNA reads TGTGCCAGTAGCCAGCCTCCGGGGCGGGGAGCGAACACCGGGGAGCTGTTTTTT.

V usage is TRBV4-3 and J usage is TRBJ2-7; D remains ambiguous. The CDR3 covers 17 residues. V was cut by 0 bases and J by 0 bases, with 15 bases left in between. Germline V lookup: CDR1 LGHNA, CDR2 YSLEER. CDR3 bases: TGCGCCAGCAGCCAAGATTACCCGCCCAGGAGCTCCTACGAGCAGTACTTC. The encoded protein is CASSQDYPPRSSYEQYF.

This clonotype was seen only a few times. For the CDR3, the DNA is TGTGCCAGCAGACAGACAGGGATGAACACTGAAGCTTTCTTT. Protein sequence: CASRQTGMNTEAFF. The rearrangement uses TRBV12-3 or TRBV12-4 and TRBJ1-1, with 7 positions matching TRBD1. After removal of 6 bases from V and 0 bases from J, the junction contained 4 bases not matched to a gene. The CDR3 has 14 residues.

The count of this clonotype is one. The J gene is TRBJ2-7, the V gene TRBV6-9, with D unclear. V shed 7 bases and J shed 3 bases, with 4 bases lying between them. This CDR3 region has 10 residues. Germline CDR1 is MNHGY and CDR2 is SVAAGI. The CDR3: CASTLYEQYF. The DNA for the CDR3 is TGTGCCAGCACCCTCTACGAGCAGTACTTC.

This clonotype was counted only a few times. The chain has TRBV5-1 and TRBJ2-7; maybe TRBD2 (6 bases). The CDR3 totals 14 residues. V lost 7 bases, J lost 2 bases, and 16 bases lay in between. CDR1 and CDR2 from the germline V gene are SGHRS and YFSETQ. CDR3 loop: CASGHGGPTYEQYF. The CDR3 bases are TGCGCCAGCGGGCACGGAGGGCCAACCTACGAGCAGTACTTC.

This clonotype was counted only a few times. This rearrangement joins TRBV24-1 to TRBJ2-1; 7 positions match TRBD1. This CDR3 has 12 amino acids. Germline loops: CDR1 KGHDR, CDR2 SFDVKD. V dropped 10 bases and J dropped 7; count of bases not matched to a gene: 6. The CDR3 DNA reads as TGTGCCACAGGACAGGAGGAAAATGAGCAGTTCTTC. This codes for CATGQEENEQFF.

The chain joins TRBV20-1 to TRBJ2-1, with TRBD2 matching over 10 bases. The trim removed 3 bases at V and 8 bases at J, leaving 7 bases unmatched. The CDR3 extends over 14 amino acids. The germline V gene encodes CDR1 DFQATT and CDR2 SNEGSKA (reference sequence). CDR3 sequence reads: CSARGGAGGDEQFF. As DNA, the CDR3 is TGCAGTGCTAGGGGGGGAGCGGGAGGGGATGAGCAGTTCTTC.

The gene calls are TRBV20-1 and TRBJ1-1; D not resolved. The germline V gene has CDR1 DFQATT and CDR2 SNEGSKA (reference sequence). This CDR3 spans 11 amino acids. The CDR3 DNA reads as TGCAGGGCGGGCGGTAACACTGAAGCTTTCTTT. This codes for CRAGGNTEAFF.

Ten or more counts support this clonotype. The chain recombines TRBV5-5 with TRBJ2-1; 10 nucleotides align to TRBD2. With 5 bases clipped from V and 4 bases from J, the junction kept 6 bases outside the gene matches. The CDR3 runs to 15 residues. The germline V gene encodes CDR1 SGHKS and CDR2 YYEKEE (reference sequence). The CDR3 DNA reads as TGTGCCAGCAGTTCCGGGACTAGCGTTTACAATGAGCAGTTCTTC. Encoded protein: CASSSGTSVYNEQFF. Variable domain in full (rest from reference TRBV5-5 and TRBJ2-1): DAGVTQSPTHLIKTRGQQVTLRCSPISGHKSVSWYQQVLGQGPQFIFQYYEKEERGRGNFPDRFSARQFPNYSSELNVNALLLGDSALYLCASSSGTSVYNEQFFGPGTRLTVL.

This clonotype turned up a few times. The chain couples TRBV20-1 to TRBJ1-1; D is unresolved. Per the germline V gene, CDR1 is DFQATT and CDR2 is SNEGSKA (reference sequence). The CDR3 is 13 amino acids. Between the trimmed V and J ends, which lost 4 bases and 0 bases, there was a span of 9 bases. In DNA, the CDR3 is TGCAGTGCTAAACAAAACATGAACACTGAAGCTTTCTTT. It yields the protein CSAKQNMNTEAFF.

J is TRBJ1-5 and V is TRBV7-2, with D uncertain. V lost 1 base and J lost 1, with 14 bases in between. Germline V lookup: CDR1 SGHTA, CDR2 FQGNSA. CDR3 length equals 17 residues. Here the CDR3 DNA reads TGTGCCAGCAGCTTAGTTCCAGGAATGATGAGCAATCAGCCCCAGCATTTT. It codes for CASSLVPGMMSNQPQHF.

This clonotype was seen a handful of times. The rearrangement joins TRBV5-6 to TRBJ1-5; D gene uncertain. CDR3 length equals 18 residues. Germline lookup yields CDR1 SGHDT and CDR2 YYEEEE. The V end lost 0 bases, the J end lost 0 bases, and 16 bases lay between the germline ends. CDR3 loop: CASSLGPRTGYSNQPQHF. The DNA for the CDR3 is TGTGCCAGCAGCTTGGGCCCTCGGACGGGGTATAGCAATCAGCCCCAGCATTTT. Full variable domain (missing parts from reference TRBV5-6 and TRBJ1-5): DAGVTQSPTHLIKTRGQQVTLRCSPKSGHDTVSWYQQALGQGPQFIFQYYEEEERQRGNFPDRFSGHQFPNYSSELNVNALLLGDSALYLCASSLGPRTGYSNQPQHFGDGTRLSIL.

This clonotype was seen only a few times. The chain couples TRBV12-3 or TRBV12-4 to TRBJ2-2; D remains ambiguous. The CDR3 totals 14 residues. Trimming left V 7 bases short and J 0 bases short, with 9 bases between. The chain's CDR3 is CASTPRANTGELFF. CDR3 coding DNA: TGTGCCAGCACCCCAAGAGCGAACACCGGGGAGCTGTTTTTT.

This clonotype came up once. This chain uses TRBV6-2 or TRBV6-3 with TRBJ2-7; TRBD2 is a possible D gene (5 bases). The CDR3 spans 13 residues. Germline CDR1 MNHEY, CDR2 SVGEGT. V was clipped by 6 bases and J by 4 bases, with 13 bases between them. This chain's CDR3 is CASSPYQRYEQYF. In DNA form, the CDR3 reads TGTGCCAGCAGCCCATACCAGCGGTACGAGCAGTACTTC.

This clonotype was seen more than once but under ten times. The rearrangement joins TRBV9 to TRBJ2-3; D may be TRBD2 (6 bases). The CDR3 runs to 14 residues. The V gene lost 3 bases and the J gene lost 7 bases, with 15 bases spanning the gap. Germline-derived CDR1 and CDR2 are SGDLS and YYNGEE. CDR3 bases: TGTGCCAGCAGCGACAGGCAAGCGGGCAATACGCAGTATTTT. It is translated as CASSDRQAGNTQYF. The entire variable domain, with the rest obtained from reference TRBV9 and TRBJ2-3, is as follows: DSGVTQTPKHLITATGQRVTLRCSPRSGDLSVYWYQQSLDQGLQFLIQYYNGEERAKGNILERFSAQQFPDLHSELNLSSLELGDSALYFCASSDRQAGNTQYFGPGTRLTVL.

A word on this clonotype: The junction departs from germline at one end; a sequencing error may be responsible. The CDR3 coding sequence is TGTGCCAGCAGCCTGACAGGGAAGAGCTACGAGCTGTACTTC. This codes for CASSLTGKSYELYF. This chain uses TRBV7-3 with TRBJ2-7, with TRBD1 matching over 7 bases. The CDR3 contains 14 residues. Germline CDR1 SGHTA, CDR2 FQGTGA.

This clonotype was detected only a few times. The chain carries TRBV5-6 and TRBJ2-1; D not certain. V was shortened by 1 base and J by 10 bases, with 18 bases between the two germline ends. The V gene's germline CDR1 is SGHDT and CDR2 YYEEEE. The CDR3 consists of 15 residues. The CDR3 loop is CASSLYVNQEDEQFF. CDR3 in DNA: TGTGCCAGCAGCTTGTACGTTAACCAAGAGGACGAGCAGTTCTTC.

The chain joins TRBV7-8 to TRBJ2-2; 14 bases align to TRBD2. Germline CDR1 reads SGHVS; CDR2 reads FQNEAQ. The CDR3 has 15 amino acids. The V gene end was trimmed by 4 bases and the J gene end by 6 bases; junction bases not matched to a gene: 1. CDR3 nucleotides: TGTGCCAGCAGCTGGGGACTAGCGGGAGCCGGGGAGCTGTTTTTT. Its protein is CASSWGLAGAGELFF.

V and J are TRBV10-2 and TRBJ2-1; 13 bases align to TRBD2. The CDR3 runs 16 residues. The V gene end was trimmed by 6 bases and the J gene end by 7 bases; junction bases not matched to a gene: 9. Per germline, CDR1 WSHSY and CDR2 SAAADI. The CDR3 is CASRTGRTSGSNEQFF. CDR3 nucleotide sequence: TGCGCCAGCAGGACAGGGCGGACTAGCGGGAGTAATGAGCAGTTCTTC.

The V call is TRBV7-9, the J call TRBJ2-1, with D perhaps TRBD2 (5 bases). Trimming took 5 bases from V and 3 from J, leaving 14 bases between them. CDR1 is SEHNR, CDR2 FQNEAQ, per germline (reference sequence). CDR3 length: 15 amino acids. For the CDR3, the DNA is TGTGCCAGCAGCGCCCCCGGGGATATCTACAATGAGCAGTTCTTC. Protein product: CASSAPGDIYNEQFF.

The CDR3 bases are TGCGCCAGCAGCCTATACTGGGCACAGGGGAGTGGTGGAACCGGGGAGCTGTTTTTT. This sequence encodes CASSLYWAQGSGGTGELFF. The chain uses TRBV4-3 and TRBJ2-2; 7 bases line up with TRBD1. Germline CDR1 is LGHNA and CDR2 is YSLEER. With 4 bases clipped from V and 5 bases from J, the junction kept 19 bases outside the gene matches. The CDR3 is 19 residues long.

The chain uses TRBV14 and TRBJ1-6; 7 bases line up with TRBD1. The CDR3 is 14 residues long. Per germline, CDR1 SGHDN and CDR2 FVKESK. Trimming removed 6 bases from V and 10 bases from J; junction bases left unmatched: 9. The CDR3 DNA reads TGTGCCAGCAGTCCGACAGGGATGGGATCACCCCTCCACTTT. It specifies CASSPTGMGSPLHF.

This clonotype was counted only a few times. The chain recombines TRBV5-1 with TRBJ2-2; D call uncertain. The CDR3 has 16 residues. Germline assignment: CDR1 SGHRS and CDR2 YFSETQ. Trimming cost V 0 bases and J 0 bases, with 9 bases left between them. The CDR3 spells CASSLAVHTNTGELFF. The DNA of the CDR3 is TGCGCCAGCAGCTTGGCGGTGCACACGAACACCGGGGAGCTGTTTTTT.

This clonotype was observed at least ten times. The genes are TRBV12-3 or TRBV12-4 and TRBJ2-5; D is unresolved. This CDR3 has 13 amino acids. The V end was cut by 3 bases, the J end by 3 bases, with 8 bases between. CDR3 sequence reads: CASSFPGEETQYF. The CDR3 bases are TGTGCCAGCAGTTTCCCTGGGGAAGAGACCCAGTACTTC.